The present entry profiles one TCR beta chain with its context. Its cognate antigen is unknown. V lost 1 base, J lost 3 bases, and 15 bases lay in between. CDR3 length equals 17 residues. Germline CDR1 SGHTA, CDR2 FQGNSA. The data were produced by immunoSEQ multiplex PCR, yet TCRdb's version contains in-frame clones alone and is incomplete. Found here are roughly 180,000 clones, about nine tenths of them singletons; the top ten hold 2.6%. This sample was taken from a study of T cell responses to AZD1222 COVID-19 vaccine. General observations from the study: Nearly half of unique spike-specific TCRs reportedly avoided B.1.351 and B.1.1.7 mutated regions. It was only a handful of AZD1222 recipients who were seropositive at baseline. Spike-specific TCR breadth and depth were elevated following two AZD1222 doses.

The V call is TRBV7-2, the J call TRBJ1-4; TRBD1 is a possible D gene (5 bases). The sequencing here drew on peripheral blood, taken on day 0 of AZD1222 vaccination. The sequence was obtained from an adult in good health. CDR3 DNA sequence: TGTGCCAGCAGCTTAGGCCCAGGGAAGCGTGCTAATGAAAAACTGTTTTTT. Translated, it gives CASSLGPGKRANEKLFF.